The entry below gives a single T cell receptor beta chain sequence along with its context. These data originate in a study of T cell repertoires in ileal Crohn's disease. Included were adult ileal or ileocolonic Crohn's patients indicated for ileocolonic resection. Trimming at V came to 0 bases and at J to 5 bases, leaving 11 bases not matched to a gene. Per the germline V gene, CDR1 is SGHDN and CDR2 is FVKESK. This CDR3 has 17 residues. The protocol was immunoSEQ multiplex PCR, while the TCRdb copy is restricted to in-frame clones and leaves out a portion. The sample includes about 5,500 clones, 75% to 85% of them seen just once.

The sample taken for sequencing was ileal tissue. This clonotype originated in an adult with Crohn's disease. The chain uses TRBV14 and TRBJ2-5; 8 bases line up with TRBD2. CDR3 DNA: TGTGCCAGCAGCCAAGAGAGGCCAGGTGCGGGGGGCGAGACCCAGTACTTC. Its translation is CASSQERPGAGGETQYF.